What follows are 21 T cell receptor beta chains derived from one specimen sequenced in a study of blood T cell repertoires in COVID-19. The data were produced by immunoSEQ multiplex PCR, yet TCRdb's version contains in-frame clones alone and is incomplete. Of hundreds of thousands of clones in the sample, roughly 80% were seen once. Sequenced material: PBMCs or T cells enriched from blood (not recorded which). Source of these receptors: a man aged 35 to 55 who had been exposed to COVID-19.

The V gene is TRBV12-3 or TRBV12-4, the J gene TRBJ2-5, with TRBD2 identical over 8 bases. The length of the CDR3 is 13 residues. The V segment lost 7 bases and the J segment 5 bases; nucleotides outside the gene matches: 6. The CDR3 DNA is TGTGCCAGCACCCGGGGGGGCGGTGAGACCCAGTACTTC. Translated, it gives CASTRGGGETQYF.

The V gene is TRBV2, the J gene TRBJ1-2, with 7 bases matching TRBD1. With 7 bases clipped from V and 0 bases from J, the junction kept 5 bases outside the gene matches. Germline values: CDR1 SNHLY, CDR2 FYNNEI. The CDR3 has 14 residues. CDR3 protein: CASIEGASNYGYTF. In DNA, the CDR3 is TGTGCCAGCATAGAGGGGGCCTCTAACTATGGCTACACCTTC. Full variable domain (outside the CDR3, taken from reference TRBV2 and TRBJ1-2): EPEVTQTPSHQVTQMGQEVILRCVPISNHLYFYWYRQILGQKVEFLVSFYNNEISEKSEIFDDQFSVERPDGSNFTLKIRSTKLEDSAMYFCASIEGASNYGYTFGSGTRLTVV.

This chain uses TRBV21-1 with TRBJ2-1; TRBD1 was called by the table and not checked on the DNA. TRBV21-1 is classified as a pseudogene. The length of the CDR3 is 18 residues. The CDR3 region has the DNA TGTGCCAGCAGCAAAGAATTGACAGGGGGCCGTTCCTACAATGAGCAGTTCTTC. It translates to CASSKELTGGRSYNEQFF.

The CDR3 sequence: CATSRKLGRISAYEQYF. For the CDR3, the DNA is TGTGCCACCAGCAGAAAATTGGGTAGGATTAGCGCCTACGAGCAGTACTTC. The chain couples TRBV15 to TRBJ2-7, with D perhaps matching TRBD2 (5 bases). The V end was cut by 2 bases, the J end by 2 bases, with 19 bases between. Germline CDR1 LNHNV, CDR2 YYDKDF (reference sequence). This CDR3 is 17 amino acids long.

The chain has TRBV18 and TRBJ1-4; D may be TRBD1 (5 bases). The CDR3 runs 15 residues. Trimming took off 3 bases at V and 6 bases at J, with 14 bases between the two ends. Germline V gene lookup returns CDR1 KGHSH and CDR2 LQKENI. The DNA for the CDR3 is TGTGCCAGCTCACCCAGGGTCGGAGGGGATGAAAAACTGTTTTTT. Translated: CASSPRVGGDEKLFF.

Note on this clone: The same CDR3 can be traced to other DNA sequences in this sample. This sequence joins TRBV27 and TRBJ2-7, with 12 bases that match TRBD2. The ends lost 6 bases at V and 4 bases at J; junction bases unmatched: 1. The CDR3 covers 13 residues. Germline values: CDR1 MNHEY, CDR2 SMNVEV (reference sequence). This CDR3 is CASRTSGSYEQYF. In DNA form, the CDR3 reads TGTGCCAGCAGGACTAGCGGGAGTTACGAGCAGTACTTC.

The DNA of the CDR3 is TGTGCCAGCAGCCAACTCGGGAGCATCTACGAGCAGTACTTC. Protein: CASSQLGSIYEQYF. The rearrangement joins TRBV14 to TRBJ2-7; a weak D match, TRBD2 (6 bases). The CDR3 runs 14 residues. CDR1 and CDR2 from the germline V gene are SGHDN and FVKESK. Trimming removed 2 bases at V and 3 bases at J, with 11 bases between.

CDR3 in DNA: TGTGCCAGTAGTATTACAGAGAACACCGGGGAGCTGTTTTTT. Protein product: CASSITENTGELFF. The V gene is TRBV19, the J gene TRBJ2-2; D is unresolved. Trimming took off 3 bases at V and 1 base at J, with 6 bases between the two ends. Germline CDR1 is LNHDA and CDR2 is SQIVND (reference sequence). This CDR3 spans 14 amino acids.

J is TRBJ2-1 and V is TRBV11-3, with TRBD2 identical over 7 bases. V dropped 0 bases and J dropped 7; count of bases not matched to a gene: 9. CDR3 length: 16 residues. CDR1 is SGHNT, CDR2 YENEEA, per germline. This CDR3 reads CASSLDLGGSLNEQFF. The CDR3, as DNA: TGTGCCAGCAGCTTAGACCTTGGCGGGAGTTTGAATGAGCAGTTCTTC. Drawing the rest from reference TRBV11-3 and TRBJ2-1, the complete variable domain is EAGVVQSPRYKIIEKKQPVAFWCNPISGHNTLYWYLQNLGQGPELLIRYENEEAVDDSQLPKDRFSAERLKGVDSTLKIQPAELGDSAVYLCASSLDLGGSLNEQFFGPGTRLTVL.

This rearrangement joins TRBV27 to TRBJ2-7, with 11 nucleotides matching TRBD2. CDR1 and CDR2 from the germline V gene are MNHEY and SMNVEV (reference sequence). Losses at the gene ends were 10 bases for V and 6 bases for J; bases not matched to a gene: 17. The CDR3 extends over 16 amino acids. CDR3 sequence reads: CATFSGRAGGTTEQYF. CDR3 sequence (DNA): TGTGCCACTTTTAGCGGGAGGGCCGGGGGGACTACCGAGCAGTACTTC.

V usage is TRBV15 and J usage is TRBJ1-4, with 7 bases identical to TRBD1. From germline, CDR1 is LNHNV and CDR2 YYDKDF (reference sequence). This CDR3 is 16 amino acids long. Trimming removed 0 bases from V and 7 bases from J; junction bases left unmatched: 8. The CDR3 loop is CATSRDLEGGSEKLFF. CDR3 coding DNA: TGTGCCACCAGCAGAGATCTGGAAGGGGGCAGTGAAAAACTGTTTTTT.

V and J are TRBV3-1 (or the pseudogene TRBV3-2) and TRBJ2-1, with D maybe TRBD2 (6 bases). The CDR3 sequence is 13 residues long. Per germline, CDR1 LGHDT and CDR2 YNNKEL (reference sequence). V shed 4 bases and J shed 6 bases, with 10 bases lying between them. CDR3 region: CASSRASANEQFF. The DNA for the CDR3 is TGTGCCAGCAGCCGGGCTAGCGCCAATGAGCAGTTCTTC.

CDR3 amino acids: CASSFSDGPGSPLHF. CDR3 bases: TGTGCCAGCAGCTTCTCGGACGGTCCAGGGTCACCCCTCCACTTT. This rearrangement joins TRBV11-2 to TRBJ1-6, with a tentative D call TRBD1 (5 bases). The CDR3 runs to 15 residues. V lost 3 bases to trimming and J lost 10 bases, with 16 bases between them. Germline V gene lookup returns CDR1 SGHAT and CDR2 FQNNGV.

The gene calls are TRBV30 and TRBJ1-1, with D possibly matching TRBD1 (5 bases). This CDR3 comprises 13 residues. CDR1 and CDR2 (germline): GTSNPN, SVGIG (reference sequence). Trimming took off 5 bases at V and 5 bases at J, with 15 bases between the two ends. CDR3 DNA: TGTGCCTGGTTTTCGTCGGGGGGGACTGAAGCTTTCTTT. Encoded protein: CAWFSSGGTEAFF.

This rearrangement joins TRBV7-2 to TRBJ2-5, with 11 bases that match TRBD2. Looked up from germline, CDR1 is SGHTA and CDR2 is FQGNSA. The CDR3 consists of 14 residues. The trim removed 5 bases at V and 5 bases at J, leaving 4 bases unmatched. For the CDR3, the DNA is TGTGCCAGCAGCCTACGGACTAGCGGGGAGACCCAGTACTTC. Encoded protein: CASSLRTSGETQYF.

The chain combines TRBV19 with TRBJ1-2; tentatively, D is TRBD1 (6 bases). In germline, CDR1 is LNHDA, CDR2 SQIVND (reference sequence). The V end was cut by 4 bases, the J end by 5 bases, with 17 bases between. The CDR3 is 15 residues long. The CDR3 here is CASSKGGPRGYGYTF. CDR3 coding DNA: TGTGCCAGTAGTAAGGGGGGGCCGAGAGGATATGGCTACACCTTC.

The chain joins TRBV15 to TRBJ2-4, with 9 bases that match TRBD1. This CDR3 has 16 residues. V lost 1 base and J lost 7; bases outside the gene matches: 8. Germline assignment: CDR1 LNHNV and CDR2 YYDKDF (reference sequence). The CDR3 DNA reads TGTGCCACCAGCAGAGCCCCAGGACAGGGGACGAACATTCAGTACTTC. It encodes CATSRAPGQGTNIQYF.

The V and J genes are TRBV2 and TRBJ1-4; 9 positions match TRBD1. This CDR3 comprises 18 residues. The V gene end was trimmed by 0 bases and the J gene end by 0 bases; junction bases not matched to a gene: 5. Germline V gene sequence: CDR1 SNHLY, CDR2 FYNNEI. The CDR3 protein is CASSEAGQGAATNEKLFF. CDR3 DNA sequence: TGTGCCAGCAGTGAAGCGGGACAGGGAGCAGCAACTAATGAAAAACTGTTTTTT. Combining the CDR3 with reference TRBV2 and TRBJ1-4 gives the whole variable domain EPEVTQTPSHQVTQMGQEVILRCVPISNHLYFYWYRQILGQKVEFLVSFYNNEISEKSEIFDDQFSVERPDGSNFTLKIRSTKLEDSAMYFCASSEAGQGAATNEKLFFGSGTQLSVL.

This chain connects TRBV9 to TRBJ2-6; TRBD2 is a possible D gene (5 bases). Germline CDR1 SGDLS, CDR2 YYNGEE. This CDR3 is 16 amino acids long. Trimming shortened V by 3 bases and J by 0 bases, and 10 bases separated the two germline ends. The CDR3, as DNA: TGTGCCAGCAGCGGAGGACTTGGCTCTGGGGCCAACGTCCTGACTTTC. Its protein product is CASSGGLGSGANVLTF.

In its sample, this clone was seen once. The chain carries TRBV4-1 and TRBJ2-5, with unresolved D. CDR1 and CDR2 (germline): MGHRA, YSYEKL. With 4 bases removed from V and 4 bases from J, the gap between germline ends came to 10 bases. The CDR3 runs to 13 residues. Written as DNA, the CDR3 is TGCGCCAGCAGCCCATTTAAGAGAGAGACCCAGTACTTC. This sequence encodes CASSPFKRETQYF.

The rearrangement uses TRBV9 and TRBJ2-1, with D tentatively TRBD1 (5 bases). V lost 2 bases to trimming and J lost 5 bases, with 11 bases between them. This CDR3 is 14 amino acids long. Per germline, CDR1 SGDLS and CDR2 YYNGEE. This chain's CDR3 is CASSVGLGNNEQFF. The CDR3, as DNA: TGTGCCAGCAGCGTGGGGCTAGGGAACAATGAGCAGTTCTTC.